This paragraph reports one TCR beta chain. The antigen is unknown. The record originates from a study of T cell repertoires in cytomegalovirus infection. About the study: As its CMV epitopes, the study selected recently identified HLA-C-restricted and well-studied HLA-B-restricted targets. It can be stated that public TCR beta signatures indicated CMV infection as well as a matching HLA type.

Trimming took off 1 base at V and 14 bases at J, with 21 bases between the two ends. This CDR3 spans 14 amino acids. In germline, CDR1 is GTSNPN, CDR2 SVGIG (reference sequence). TCRdb reprocessed the reads via MiXCR and lists one record per CDR3 protein. This table holds some 350,000 distinct CDR3 sequences, nearly 35% found once. Broader study findings: Using cumulative public TCR beta family frequency, the authors identified those who carried CMV together with the relevant HLA. The ex vivo response was dominated by HLA-C-restricted CMV-specific TCR beta clonotypes.

The clonotype was recovered from a human donor in good health (CMV status not recorded). Some clones in this sample may be carry-over from other donors' samples. The input for sequencing was cultured PBMCs, taken from culture after CMV antigen stimulation. The J gene is TRBJ2-1, the V gene TRBV30, with a weak D call TRBD1 (6 bases). DNA of the CDR3: TGTGCCTGGAGTGAGGGGCAGGGGCAGGGCCCCGAGTTCTTC. Protein product: CAWSEGQGQGPEFF.